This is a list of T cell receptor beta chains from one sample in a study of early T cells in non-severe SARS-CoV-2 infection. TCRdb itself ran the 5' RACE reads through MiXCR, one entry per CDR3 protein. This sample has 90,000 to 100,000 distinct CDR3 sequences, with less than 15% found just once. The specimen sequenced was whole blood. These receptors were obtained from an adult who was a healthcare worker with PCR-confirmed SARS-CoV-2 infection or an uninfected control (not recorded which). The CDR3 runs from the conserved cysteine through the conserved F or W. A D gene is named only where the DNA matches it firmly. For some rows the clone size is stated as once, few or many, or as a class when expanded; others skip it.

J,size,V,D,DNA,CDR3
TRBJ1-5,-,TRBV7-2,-,TGTGCCAGCAGCAAGAAATGGGACAATCAGCCCCAGCATTTT,CASSKKWDNQPQHF
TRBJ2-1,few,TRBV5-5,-,TGTGCCAGCAGCTTGGACAGAGACTCCTACAATGAGCAGTTCTTC,CASSLDRDSYNEQFF
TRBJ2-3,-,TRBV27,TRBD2,TGTGCCAGCAGTTTCCAGCGGGGGTTTCCTACAGATACGCAGTATTTT,CASSFQRGFPTDTQYF
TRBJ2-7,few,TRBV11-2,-,TGTGCCAGCAGCTTAGGAGGGACGGGGTCCTACGAGCAGTACTTC,CASSLGGTGSYEQYF
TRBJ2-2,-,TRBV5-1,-,TGCGCCAGCAGCTCCACCTCCGCGACGCCGAACACCGGGGAGCTGTTTTTT,CASSSTSATPNTGELFF
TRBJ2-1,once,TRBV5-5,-,TGTGCCAGCAGCTTGGACGGGAGCTCCTACAATGAGCAGTTCTTC,CASSLDGSSYNEQFF
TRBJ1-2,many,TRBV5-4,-,TGTGCCAGCAGCTTGTTGCAGGGGCTCAACTATGGCTACACCTTC,CASSLLQGLNYGYTF
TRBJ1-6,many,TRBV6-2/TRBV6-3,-,TGTGCCAGCAGTTTCCGCCGGGACTCCGGTGGGAACCCCTATAATTCACCCCTCCACTTT,CASSFRRDSGGNPYNSPLHF
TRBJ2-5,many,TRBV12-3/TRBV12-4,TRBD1,TGTGCCAGCAGTCCCGGGACAGGGAAGGAGACCCAGTACTTC,CASSPGTGKETQYF
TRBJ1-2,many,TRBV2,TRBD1,TGTGCCAGCAGTGGGGACAGCGGCCTTTTCCACACCTTC,CASSGDSGLFHTF
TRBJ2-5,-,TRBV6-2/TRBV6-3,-,TGTGCCAGCAGCTCATCAGGGAGAGAGACCCAGTACTTC,CASSSSGRETQYF
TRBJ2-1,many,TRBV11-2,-,TGTGCCAGCAGCTTAGCTGGGGGTGAGCAGTTCTTC,CASSLAGGEQFF
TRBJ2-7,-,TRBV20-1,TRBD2,TGCAGTGCTCAAAGACCCATGGGACTAGCGGGGGGGCGGATATCCTACGAGCAGTACTTC,CSAQRPMGLAGGRISYEQYF
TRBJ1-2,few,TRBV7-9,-,TGTGCCAGCAGCTTAGGAGGAGGGCTTTATGGCTACACCTTC,CASSLGGGLYGYTF